This T cell receptor beta chain was documented in a study of blood T cell repertoires in COVID-19 (dated by TCRdb to 2020 to 2021). In the study overall: Samples covering the acute and convalescent phases of COVID-19 were provided by collaborators in the United States, Italy and Spain. The prospective study material was composed of cDNA or gDNA derived from T cells, B-cell-depleted T cells, or PBMCs. Where available, HLA class I and class II types were taken from metadata supplied by the sample provider and were not determined by assay-based typing. Sample metadata almost always included a de-identified subject ID, COVID-19 status, age in years and sex. Samples came from the ongoing ImmuneRACE study (first 160 participants) plus 1,254 subjects from 6 global collaborators. A freely available public database, intended as a resource for researchers studying the immune response to SARS-CoV-2, is where the repertoires were released. Deeply sampled blood TCRbeta repertoires from subjects exposed to, actively infected with, or recovered from COVID-19 were included in the dataset. What the study reported, not specific to this receptor: How much clinical and demographic metadata was included differed by source and by participant, and the metadata was provided uncurated.

Ends trimmed: V by 1 base, J by 5 bases; bases unmatched to a gene: 7. Measured from the cysteine to the phenylalanine, the CDR3 is 16 residues long. Only CDR3 DNA remains: 48 bases, in frame from the first base. The germline V gene provides CDR1 SGHTA and CDR2 FQGNSA. Participants in the prospective study were aged roughly 18 to 89 years, lived in more than 20 United States geographic areas, and enrolled through a virtual design. To assign participants to cohorts, the prospective study relied on clinical history that participants themselves reported in a screening survey and a study questionnaire. ImmuneRACE Cohort 3 recovered participants were defined by two consecutive negative NP/OP PCR tests, healthcare professional clearance, or symptom resolution. In the prospective study, whole blood, serum and a nasopharyngeal or oropharyngeal swab were collected from each participant by mobile phlebotomists. Prospective study participants could optionally give additional blood draws and questionnaires over an approximately two-month period. Blood samples from the prospective study were shipped frozen or at room temperature prior to DNA extraction.

For this clone: This clone's antigen is unknown. Base qualities are not at hand, and no much larger clone is one base apart.

The immunoSEQ Assay, a bias-controlled multiplex PCR, was used to amplify TCRbeta CDR3 regions from genomic DNA. Under the source paper's analysis protocol: Nucleated cell counts per sample were estimated from amplification of reference gene primers within the assay. To quantify the absolute abundance of each unique TCRbeta CDR3 rearrangement, sequence reads were collapsed and filtered. For each sample, productive Simpson clonality was calculated by taking the square root of Simpson's diversity index across productive rearrangements. TCRdb holds this immuneACCESS table with in-frame rearrangements only. Some clones are missing; in checked studies, unresolved V genes explain under half, and the rest has no known cause. The D gene and trimming were derived from the DNA, and the V and J assignments and clone size from that table. The sample table shows 250,000 to 400,000 clones, and roughly nine tenths are seen once. The ten largest clones add up to 5.2% of the sample.

This clonotype was sampled from a man in his 60s who had recovered from COVID-19. The sequenced sample consisted of PBMCs or T cells enriched from blood (not recorded which). The chain uses TRBV7-2 and TRBJ2-3; 9 junctional bases match TRBD2. CDR3 protein: CASSLEFAGGQDTQYF. The DNA sequence is given as TGTGCCAGCAGCTTAGAATTCGCGGGAGGGCAAGATACGCAGTATTTT. The reference TRBV7-2 and TRBJ2-3 proteins fill in what lies around the CDR3, so the full variable domain reads GAGVSQSPSNKVTEKGKDVELRCDPISGHTALYWYRQSLGQGLEFLIYFQGNSAPDKSGLPSDRFSAERTGGSVSTLTIQRTQQEDSAVYLCASSLEFAGGQDTQYFGPGTRLTVL.